This TCR beta chain was obtained from a study of blood T cell repertoires in COVID-19. Some clones are missing from TCRdb's copy, which holds only in-frame ones; the method was immunoSEQ multiplex PCR. The sample has 200,000 to 300,000 clones; 83% are singletons. CDR1 SGDLS and CDR2 YYNGEE come from the germline V gene. The CDR3 is 16 amino acids. J lost 12 bases, V lost 0 bases, and 7 bases had no gene match. The sequence came from a human donor in a cohort sampled during active COVID-19. The sequencing sample was made of peripheral blood. V gene TRBV9 combines with J gene TRBJ2-1; 15 bases fit TRBD2. The CDR3 DNA reads TGTGCCAGCAGCGTAGTTGGGACTAGCGGGGGGTCCTGGCAGTTCTTC. Protein product: CASSVVGTSGGSWQFF. The complete variable domain, with remaining parts taken from reference TRBV9 and TRBJ2-1, reads DSGVTQTPKHLITATGQRVTLRCSPRSGDLSVYWYQQSLDQGLQFLIQYYNGEERAKGNILERFSAQQFPDLHSELNLSSLELGDSALYFCASSVVGTSGGSWQFFGPGTRLTVL.